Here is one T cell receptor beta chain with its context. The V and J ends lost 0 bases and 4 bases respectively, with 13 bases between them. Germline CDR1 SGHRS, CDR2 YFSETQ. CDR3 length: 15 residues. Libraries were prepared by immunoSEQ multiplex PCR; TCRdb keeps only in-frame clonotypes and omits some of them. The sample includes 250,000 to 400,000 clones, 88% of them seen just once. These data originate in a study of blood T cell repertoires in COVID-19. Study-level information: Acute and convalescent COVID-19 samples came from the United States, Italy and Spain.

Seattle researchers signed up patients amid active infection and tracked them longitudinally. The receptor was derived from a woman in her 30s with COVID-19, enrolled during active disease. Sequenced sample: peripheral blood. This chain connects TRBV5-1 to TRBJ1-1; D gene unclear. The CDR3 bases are TGCGCCAGCAGCTTGGGACTTGCGGAGGCCACTGAAGCTTTCTTT. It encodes CASSLGLAEATEAFF.